This T cell receptor beta chain was sequenced in a study of blood T cell repertoires in COVID-19. Study as a whole: COVID-19 samples collected from the United States, Italy and Spain covered acute and convalescent phases. T cells, B-cell-depleted T cells, or PBMCs supplied cDNA or gDNA.

Per the original data handling: Amplification of reference gene primers provided the estimated nucleated cell counts. Produced via immunoSEQ multiplex PCR; TCRdb's table is partial and in-frame only. V and J calls and clone size are copied from that table; D and trimming were computed from the DNA. In the table there are about 320,000 clones, around 84% of which are singletons. The CDR3 spans 16 residues. Germline CDR1 SGHRS, CDR2 YFSETQ. Trimming removed 0 bases from V and 4 bases from J; junction bases left unmatched: 6. Up to 2 weeks before entering the study, exposed participants had met a COVID-19 case.

Sequencing was carried out using PBMCs or T cells enriched from blood (not recorded which). The TCR sequence derives from a woman in her twenties or thirties who had been exposed to COVID-19. The rearrangement uses TRBV5-1 and TRBJ2-5, with 10 nucleotides matching TRBD2. In DNA, the CDR3 is TGCGCCAGCAGCTTGGGAGCGGGGGGGCCGAGAGAGACCCAGTACTTC. Its protein is CASSLGAGGPRETQYF.